These 8 T cell receptor beta chains came from one sample sequenced in a study of Ad26.COV2.S vaccination and SARS-CoV-2 variants. Data came from immunoSEQ multiplex PCR; TCRdb stores just in-frame clones and leaves some out. The sample holds around 340,000 clones, 88% seen once. Treatment given: 15 to 20 received Ad26.COV2.S at low or high dose, single or two shots; about 5 received placebo; per-sample allocation not given. Samples analyzed were those drawn on day 63 after the first vaccine or placebo injection. This specimen was peripheral blood, taken in a trial of Ad26.COV2.S vaccine versus placebo. All receptors derive from a person aged 18-65 years who received the Ad26.COV2.S COVID-19 vaccine or a placebo.

The sample holds a few counts of this clone. Germline is not matched at one junction end, which may reflect a read error. This chain uses TRBV6-5 with TRBJ1-1; D gene ambiguous. The germline CDR1 and CDR2 sequences are MNHEY and SVGAGI. The CDR3 covers 15 residues. The DNA of the CDR3 is TGTGCCAGCAGTTACCGGGCGCGGGAGAACAGTGAAGCTTTCTTT. It yields the protein CASSYRARENSEAFF.

The rearrangement links TRBV7-3 to TRBJ2-3; the match to TRBD1 covers 7 bases. Germline V CDR1 and CDR2: SGHTA, FQGTGA. This CDR3 is 16 amino acids long. The trim removed 0 bases at V and 1 base at J, leaving 4 bases unmatched. CDR3 DNA sequence: TGTGCCAGCAGCTTAACAGGGGGCGCGGGCACAGATACGCAGTATTTT. This sequence encodes CASSLTGGAGTDTQYF.

This chain connects TRBV14 to TRBJ2-3; TRBD2 matches 9 bases. Germline trimming cut 4 bases from V and 0 bases from J; bases unmatched to any gene: 5. The CDR3 is 16 residues long. CDR1 is SGHDN, CDR2 FVKESK, per germline. This CDR3 is CASSLRTSASTDTQYF. In DNA form, the CDR3 reads TGTGCCAGCAGCCTTCGGACTAGCGCAAGCACAGATACGCAGTATTTT.

V is TRBV5-1 and J is TRBJ2-5, with 10 bases matching TRBD2. CDR1 is SGHRS and CDR2 is YFSETQ in the germline V gene. This CDR3 has 13 residues. With V trimmed by 5 bases and J by 5 bases, 3 bases remained unmatched. CDR3: CASRTGLAETQYF. As DNA, the CDR3 is TGCGCCAGCAGAACGGGACTAGCGGAGACCCAGTACTTC.

This chain uses TRBV4-3 with TRBJ1-5; weak D call: TRBD1 (5 bases). V was shortened by 5 bases and J by 5 bases, with 22 bases between the two germline ends. This CDR3 has 17 amino acids. CDR1 is LGHNA, CDR2 YSLEER, per germline. The CDR3 reads CASSSRDGRNLHQPQHF. The CDR3 DNA reads TGCGCCAGCAGCTCTAGGGACGGTCGGAACCTCCATCAGCCCCAGCATTTT.

The rearrangement joins TRBV25-1 to TRBJ2-2; D is perhaps TRBD1 (6 bases). V was pared by 7 bases and J by 4 bases, with 13 bases between. Germline V CDR1 and CDR2: MGHDK, SYGVNS. The CDR3 extends over 14 amino acids. The CDR3 region is CASNYQGRTGELFF. CDR3 DNA sequence: TGTGCCAGCAATTACCAGGGGCGCACCGGGGAGCTGTTTTTT.

This chain links TRBV7-8 with TRBJ2-2; 7 nucleotides match TRBD2. This CDR3 region has 16 residues. J was trimmed by 7 bases and V by 2 bases; bases with no gene match: 10. The germline gives CDR1 SGHVS, CDR2 FQNEAQ. The CDR3 reads CASSLSGRETYGELFF. The DNA of the CDR3 is TGTGCCAGCAGCTTATCTGGGCGGGAGACCTACGGGGAGCTGTTTTTT.

This clone was recorded a few times. This chain connects TRBV6-5 to TRBJ1-5; 9 bases fit TRBD1. The J segment lost 9 bases and the V segment lost 2 bases, leaving 5 bases of the junction unmatched. The CDR3 has 14 residues. Germline values: CDR1 MNHEY, CDR2 SVGAGI. The CDR3: CASSYRTGVSPQHF. In nucleotides, the CDR3 is TGTGCCAGCAGTTACCGGACAGGGGTTTCGCCCCAGCATTTT.